A selection of T cell receptor beta chains follows, all from one sample in a study of T cell changes during pregnancy in multiple sclerosis. Some clones are missing from TCRdb's copy, which holds only in-frame ones; the method was immunoSEQ multiplex PCR. The data hold just under 65,000 clones, with roughly 91% observed a single time. The source material was peripheral blood, sampled in the third trimester of pregnancy. These receptors all come from a female donor in good health, enrolled as a control in a pregnancy study. Each CDR3 is given with its conserved first and last residue.

J gene | V gene | CDR3 protein
TRBJ1-3 | TRBV18 | CASSPLSQGARGNTIYF
TRBJ1-2 | TRBV6-5 | CASRPNKGGAAGYTF
TRBJ1-5 | TRBV6-5 | CASSSQENQPQHF
TRBJ2-5 | TRBV29-1 | CSVERDGETQYF
TRBJ2-3 | TRBV27 | CASGPTEGADTQYF
TRBJ2-3 | TRBV10-3 | CAISAPRLGTDTQYF
TRBJ1-4 | TRBV7-2 | CASSLNLRGREKLFF
TRBJ2-1 | TRBV6-6 | CASSSRGNNEQFF
TRBJ2-7 | TRBV5-6 | CASSPENSYEQYF
TRBJ1-2 | TRBV29-1 | CSVEDRGRGYGYTF
TRBJ2-5 | TRBV6-1 | CASSQLAGAQETQYF
TRBJ1-2 | TRBV9 | CASSVAPGGSGNYGYTF
TRBJ2-1 | TRBV25-1 | CASGGTASYEQFF
TRBJ1-4 | TRBV5-1 | CASRTDNEKLFF
TRBJ2-2 | TRBV28 | CASSPGQGNTGELFF
TRBJ1-3 | TRBV6-1 | CASSVGDSYSGNTIYF
TRBJ2-5 | TRBV6-5 | CASKMTGRETQYF
TRBJ2-5 | TRBV27 | CASSPRAAIEETQYF
TRBJ1-2 | TRBV6-1 | CASSDGSRRTARVIGYTF
TRBJ2-1 | TRBV7-9 | CASSPPGLADYEQFF
TRBJ2-7 | TRBV5-4 | CASSPGTIPYEQYF
TRBJ2-7 | TRBV27 | CASSRGAETGGEQYF
TRBJ1-4 | TRBV25-1 | CASSVTGGNEKLFF
TRBJ2-7 | TRBV27 | CASSRGQTAAEQYF
TRBJ2-3 | TRBV27 | CASSLTSGRRTDTQYF
TRBJ1-2 | TRBV6-5 | CASSEQGAGYGYTF
TRBJ1-1 | TRBV7-9 | CASSEGQNTEAFF
TRBJ2-7 | TRBV5-1 | CASSLWGGGSLDEQYF
TRBJ2-7 | TRBV19 | CASSILRTELTYEQYF
TRBJ1-4 | TRBV27 | CASSLLAGGATNEKLFF
TRBJ2-7 | TRBV6-6 | CAASGTSGSYEQYF
TRBJ1-1 | TRBV19 | CASKTGGNTEAFF
TRBJ1-1 | TRBV10-3 | CAISGNTEAFF